The sequence of this T cell receptor (beta chain) was determined in a study of cytomegalovirus exposure and HLA in healthy donors. On the study more broadly: Prior work identified 117 million unique TCR beta sequences in around 170 million T cells. Samples from HLA-typed donors yielded some 85 million unique TCRs in an early data release.

This PCR relied on a set of 60 Vbeta primers and 13 Jbeta primers. The method was immunoSEQ multiplex PCR; TCRdb's version includes in-frame clones alone and lacks a portion of them. The repertoire consists of about 200,000 clones, with about 76% occurring once and the leading ten covering around 0.42%. The CDR3 is made up of 14 amino acids. CDR1 is SGHAT and CDR2 is FQNNGV in the germline V gene. V gave up 5 bases and J gave up 3 bases, with 14 bases separating them. The source of this sequence is a male donor in good health and CMV-seropositive. Sequencing was performed on PBMCs. This chain links TRBV11-2 with TRBJ2-7, with a tentative D call TRBD2 (6 bases). In DNA form, the CDR3 reads TGTGCCAGCAGCCAAGGGGCGGGGAACTACGAGCAGTACTTC. This codes for CASSQGAGNYEQYF.